The 17 T cell receptor beta chains given below trace back to one sample, sequenced in a study of Graves' ophthalmopathy and Graves' hyperthyroidism. For repertoire sequencing, the TCR beta CDR3 regions were amplified from RNA transcripts. Scientists carried out first-round RT-PCR using HTBI primers and then a second-round multiplex PCR. Each CDR3 protein is one row after TCRdb ran MiXCR on the multiplex PCR reads. The data hold about 39,000 distinct CDR3 sequences, with roughly 50% observed a single time. Sequenced sample: peripheral blood. Source of these receptors: an adult woman with stable Graves' hyperthyroidism.

This clonotype was observed a handful of times. The gene calls are TRBV7-6 and TRBJ2-5; 7 positions agree with TRBD1. Trimming removed 5 bases from V and 10 bases from J; junction bases left unmatched: 13. CDR1 and CDR2 (germline): SGHVS, FNYEAQ. The CDR3 extends over 14 amino acids. In DNA form, the CDR3 reads TGTGCCAGCAGCCCCGGGACAGTCCAAGGAGACCAGTACTTC. Translating gives CASSPGTVQGDQYF.

The genes are TRBV7-9 and TRBJ1-2, with D possibly being TRBD1 (6 bases). This CDR3 region has 15 residues. V lost 5 bases and J 1 base, leaving 14 bases between the germline ends. Germline values: CDR1 SEHNR, CDR2 FQNEAQ (reference sequence). In DNA form, the CDR3 reads TGTGCCAGCAGCCCCTTGGACAGTCTTAACTATGGCTACACCTTC. This codes for CASSPLDSLNYGYTF.

This clonotype is a singleton in its sample. The conserved phenylalanine or tryptophan normally closing the CDR3 is absent here, so this likely arose from a read error. The limits of the CDR3 on the DNA are not certain, so only TCRdb's listed CDR3 is given. The chain recombines TRBV11-2 with TRBJ2-5; TRBD1 reflects the table's D call only, with no check against the DNA. The CDR3 has 10 amino acids, counting both end residues. CDR1 is SGHAT and CDR2 is FQNNGV in the germline V gene. This CDR3 reads CASPRGRRDP.

The J gene is TRBJ2-5, the V gene TRBV7-9; 12 bases align to TRBD2. This CDR3 region has 16 residues. With V trimmed by 5 bases and J by 5 bases, 9 bases remained unmatched. Germline V gene lookup returns CDR1 SEHNR and CDR2 FQNEAQ (reference sequence). The CDR3 DNA is TGTGCCAGCAGCCACCGACTAGCGGGAGTGCGGGAGACCCAGTACTTC. This sequence encodes CASSHRLAGVRETQYF.

To note about this clonotype: Given the absence of the conserved phenylalanine or tryptophan at the CDR3 end, a read error is likely. This rearrangement joins TRBV3-1 to TRBJ1-5, with D possibly TRBD1 on 6 matching bases. The CDR3 contains 15 residues. Looked up from germline, CDR1 is LGHDT and CDR2 is YNNKEL (reference sequence). The CDR3 nucleotides are TGTGTCAGCAGCCAGGGATGGGGGGGCGGACAGCCCCAGCATCTT. Translated, it gives CVSSQGWGGGQPQHL.

This clonotype was observed many times. V is TRBV6-5 and J is TRBJ2-7; D perhaps matches TRBD1 (5 bases). The CDR3 length is 14 residues. The ends were cut back, 2 bases at V and 2 bases at J, with 10 bases in the middle. CDR1 is MNHEY and CDR2 is SVGAGI in the germline V gene. CDR3 coding DNA: TGTGCCAGCAGTTACAGGGGCAGGGCCTACGAGCAGTACTTC. As protein: CASSYRGRAYEQYF.

A remark on this clonotype: One junction end does not reproduce the germline sequence, and a read error may be involved. This chain connects TRBV9 to TRBJ1-1; 8 nucleotides align to TRBD1. The CDR3 extends over 13 amino acids. The germline gives CDR1 SGDLS, CDR2 YYNGEE. CDR3 bases: TGTGCCAGCAGCAAAGGGACAGGCACTGAAGCCTTCTTT. It specifies CASSKGTGTEAFF.

The rearrangement joins TRBV15 to TRBJ2-2; 7 positions match TRBD2. The CDR3 runs 17 residues. The germline CDR1 and CDR2 sequences are LNHNV and YYDKDF (reference sequence). Trimming cost V 0 bases and J 8 bases; bases outside gene matches: 12. CDR3 coding DNA: TGTGCCACCAGCAGAGACCCGGGGGGAGGAGGCATAGGGGAGCTGTTTTTT. Amino acids: CATSRDPGGGGIGELFF.

CDR3: CSVLRDSGNTIYF. CDR3 nucleotide sequence: TGCAGCGTACTAAGGGATTCTGGAAACACCATATATTTT. The rearrangement uses TRBV29-1 and TRBJ1-3; D is uncertain. Deletions cut 6 bases from V and 1 base from J, with 10 bases between. The CDR3 length is 13 residues. From germline, CDR1 is SQVTM and CDR2 ANQGSEA.

This clonotype has at least ten counts. This rearrangement joins TRBV4-1 to TRBJ2-5, with 7 bases lining up with TRBD1. Germline V gene sequence: CDR1 MGHRA, CDR2 YSYEKL. V gave up 1 base and J gave up 1 base; unmatched junction bases: 6. The CDR3 covers 16 residues. The CDR3 sequence is CASSQGANRGQETQYF. The DNA of the CDR3 is TGCGCCAGCAGCCAAGGCGCTAACAGGGGCCAAGAGACCCAGTACTTC.

As to this clonotype: Given a much more abundant clone one base away, this may be a read error. The chain employs TRBV29-1 and TRBJ1-1, with TRBD1 matching over 7 bases. CDR3 size: 12 residues. CDR1 is SQVTM and CDR2 is ANQGSEA in the germline V gene. CDR3: CSDGGQLTEALF. Written as DNA, the CDR3 is TGCAGCGACGGGGGACAGCTCACTGAAGCTCTCTTT.

This clonotype occurred many times. The rearrangement uses TRBV19 and TRBJ1-1, with TRBD1 matching 8 bases. V dropped 6 bases and J dropped 2; count of bases not matched to a gene: 5. CDR3 size: 14 residues. Germline CDR1 reads LNHDA; CDR2 reads SQIVND (reference sequence). The CDR3 region has the DNA TGTGCCAGTAGGAGACCAGGGGGCAACACTGAAGCTTTCTTT. Amino acid sequence: CASRRPGGNTEAFF.

The chain employs TRBV15 and TRBJ1-2; D ambiguous. CDR3 length: 12 residues. CDR1 and CDR2 from the germline V gene are LNHNV and YYDKDF (reference sequence). The V end lost 3 bases, the J end lost 2 bases, and 4 bases lay between the germline ends. The CDR3 reads CATSRDNYGYTF. In nucleotides, the CDR3 is TGTGCCACCAGCAGGGACAACTATGGCTACACCTTC.

This clonotype showed up many times. This rearrangement joins TRBV19 to TRBJ2-7, with 8 positions matching TRBD2. Germline V gives CDR1 LNHDA, CDR2 SQIVND (reference sequence). V was pared by 3 bases and J by 5 bases, with 6 bases of the junction left unmatched. The CDR3 runs to 14 residues. The CDR3 DNA reads as TGTGCCAGTAGTATGGCGGGAGGCGGCGACGAGCAGTACTTC. It yields the protein CASSMAGGGDEQYF.

CDR3 protein: CASSLTDRQGTGELFF. The CDR3 region has the DNA TGTGCCAGCAGCTTAACCGACCGACAGGGAACCGGGGAGCTGTTTTTT. The V gene is TRBV7-2, the J gene TRBJ2-2; TRBD1 aligns across 7 bases. V lost 2 bases and J lost 5; bases outside the gene matches: 8. This CDR3 has 16 amino acids. CDR1 is SGHTA, CDR2 FQGNSA, per germline.

The V call is TRBV29-1, the J call TRBJ2-2; D is tentatively TRBD1 or TRBD2 (5 bases each). The CDR3 loop spans 12 amino acids. Germline V gene sequence: CDR1 SQVTM, CDR2 ANQGSEA. The ends were cut back, 5 bases at V and 3 bases at J, with 7 bases in the middle. The CDR3 coding sequence is TGCAGCGTTCGGGGCCACACCGGGGAGCTGTTTTTT. It translates to CSVRGHTGELFF.

In this sample, this clonotype turned up many times. V is TRBV20-1 and J is TRBJ2-7, with TRBD2 identical over 12 bases. Germline V gene lookup returns CDR1 DFQATT and CDR2 SNEGSKA (reference sequence). The CDR3 runs to 15 residues. V gave up 2 bases and J gave up 4 bases; unmatched junction bases: 6. The DNA of the CDR3 is TGCAGTGCTAGAAACCTAGCGGGAGGGTCTTACGAGCAGTACTTC. Translation: CSARNLAGGSYEQYF.